This T cell receptor (beta chain) was sequenced in a study of OX40 agonist ivuxolimab in advanced cancers. Study as a whole: At around 83% male, the cohort had a mean age of about 60 years, ranging from roughly 23 to 80.

V was trimmed by 11 bases and J by 0 bases, leaving 10 bases between them. CDR3 length: 12 amino acids. Germline V gene sequence: CDR1 MNHNS, CDR2 SASEGT. Sequencing was performed with immunoSEQ multiplex PCR; in TCRdb, only in-frame clones are kept and a portion is missing. In the table there are tens of thousands of clones, around 90% of which are singletons. Material: CD4+ or CD8+ T cells sorted from blood, obtained in a trial of the OX40 agonist ivuxolimab. The origin of this receptor is an adult with an advanced solid tumor such as melanoma, head and neck, liver or kidney cancer. This chain links TRBV6-1 with TRBJ1-1, with D unresolved. The chain's CDR3 is CACGVMNTEAFF. For the CDR3, the DNA is TGTGCCTGCGGGGTCATGAACACTGAAGCTTTCTTT.